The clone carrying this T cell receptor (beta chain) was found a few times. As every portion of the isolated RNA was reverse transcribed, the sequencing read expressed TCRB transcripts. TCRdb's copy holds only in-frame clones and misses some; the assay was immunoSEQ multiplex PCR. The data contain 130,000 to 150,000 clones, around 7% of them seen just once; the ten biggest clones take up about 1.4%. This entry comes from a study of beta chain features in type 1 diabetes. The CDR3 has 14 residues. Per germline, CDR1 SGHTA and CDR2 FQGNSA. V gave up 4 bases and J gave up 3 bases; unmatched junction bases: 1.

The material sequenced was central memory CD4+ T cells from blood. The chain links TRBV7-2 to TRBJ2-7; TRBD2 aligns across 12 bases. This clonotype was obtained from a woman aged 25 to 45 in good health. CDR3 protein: CASSWGLAGYEQYF. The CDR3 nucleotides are TGTGCCAGCAGCTGGGGACTAGCGGGCTACGAGCAGTACTTC. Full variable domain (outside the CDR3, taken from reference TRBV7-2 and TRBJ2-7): GAGVSQSPSNKVTEKGKDVELRCDPISGHTALYWYRQSLGQGLEFLIYFQGNSAPDKSGLPSDRFSAERTGGSVSTLTIQRTQQEDSAVYLCASSWGLAGYEQYFGPGTRLTVT.